What follows are 20 T cell receptor beta chains derived from one specimen sequenced in a study of blood T cell repertoires in COVID-19. TCRdb keeps only in-frame clones here, not all; method: immunoSEQ multiplex PCR. This table holds fewer than 250,000 clones, 84% found once. The sample consisted of PBMCs or T cells enriched from blood (not recorded which). These receptors were collected from a woman aged 25 to 39 who had recovered from COVID-19.

The chain couples TRBV11-2 to TRBJ2-1; D ambiguous. Trimming cost V 5 bases and J 8 bases, with 4 bases left between them. Germline values: CDR1 SGHAT, CDR2 FQNNGV. This CDR3 region has 10 residues. CDR3 loop: CASSLYEQFF. In DNA form, the CDR3 reads TGTGCCAGCAGCCTGTATGAGCAGTTCTTC.

The chain links TRBV19 to TRBJ2-1; 10 positions agree with TRBD2. Looked up from germline, CDR1 is LNHDA and CDR2 is SQIVND (reference sequence). With 3 bases clipped from V and 4 bases from J, the junction kept 6 bases outside the gene matches. CDR3 length: 16 amino acids. The CDR3 is CASSIRGAGGYNEQFF. The CDR3 bases are TGTGCCAGTAGTATTCGCGGAGCGGGAGGGTACAATGAGCAGTTCTTC.

In this sample, this clone turned up a few times. The chain has TRBV19 and TRBJ1-5, with 7 bases aligning to TRBD1. Per germline, CDR1 LNHDA and CDR2 SQIVND (reference sequence). This CDR3 comprises 16 residues. V lost 7 bases to trimming and J lost 0 bases; unmatched junction nucleotides: 9. DNA of the CDR3: TGTGCCAGTACCCGACAGGGAAGCTATAGCAATCAGCCCCAGCATTTT. Amino acid sequence: CASTRQGSYSNQPQHF.

CDR3 sequence (DNA): TGTGCCAGCAGCTCCGCCTGGGGAGGGGAATCCTCTGGAAACACCATATATTTT. Translating it yields CASSSAWGGESSGNTIYF. This chain joins TRBV11-2 and TRBJ1-3; D is possibly TRBD1 (5 bases). Germline loops: CDR1 SGHAT, CDR2 FQNNGV. The CDR3 loop spans 18 amino acids. V was clipped by 4 bases and J by 0 bases, with 19 bases between them.

The J gene is TRBJ1-5, the V gene TRBV5-1; 8 positions agree with TRBD1. The CDR3 runs 15 residues. Germline CDR1 and CDR2: SGHRS and YFSETQ. The trim removed 4 bases at V and 2 bases at J, leaving 5 bases unmatched. CDR3 region: CASSPGGQGNQPQHF. The CDR3 DNA is TGCGCCAGCAGCCCTGGGGGACAGGGCAATCAGCCCCAGCATTTT.

V gene TRBV28 combines with J gene TRBJ1-3, with D tentatively TRBD1 (5 bases). The CDR3 runs to 15 residues. The V gene's germline CDR1 is MDHEN and CDR2 SYDVKM. The germline V and J ends were trimmed by 4 bases and 2 bases, with 12 bases remaining between them. CDR3: CASSSLGGAGNTIYF. CDR3 sequence (DNA): TGTGCCAGCAGTTCCCTCGGGGGGGCTGGAAACACCATATATTTT.

The chain joins TRBV6-5 to TRBJ2-5; D might be TRBD1 (6 bases). This CDR3 contains 14 residues. The V end lost 4 bases, the J end lost 1 base, and 10 bases lay between the germline ends. Germline V gene data show CDR1 as MNHEY and CDR2 as SVGAGI. The CDR3 loop is CASSSTGSQETQYF. The CDR3, as DNA: TGTGCCAGCAGTTCTACAGGGAGCCAAGAGACCCAGTACTTC.

This chain uses TRBV2 with TRBJ1-1; no firm D call. Trimming shortened V by 6 bases and J by 5 bases, and 13 bases separated the two germline ends. The CDR3 runs to 13 residues. Germline CDR1 SNHLY, CDR2 FYNNEI. In DNA, the CDR3 is TGTGCCAGCAGACCTAAGGAGGTGACTGAAGCTTTCTTT. Its translation: CASRPKEVTEAFF.

The rearrangement joins TRBV28 to TRBJ2-1; TRBD1 agrees at 7 bases. After removal of 2 bases from V and 2 bases from J, the junction contained 3 bases not matched to a gene. Germline V gene sequence: CDR1 MDHEN, CDR2 SYDVKM. The CDR3 covers 15 residues. CDR3 protein: CASSLGTDAYNEQFF. The CDR3 DNA sequence: TGTGCCAGCAGTTTAGGGACAGACGCCTACAATGAGCAGTTCTTC.

The J gene is TRBJ1-1, the V gene TRBV18; 11 bases are shared with TRBD1. J lost 0 bases, V lost 2 bases, and 8 bases had no gene match. Germline V gene data show CDR1 as KGHSH and CDR2 as LQKENI. The CDR3 has 18 amino acids. CDR3 residues: CASSPMGQGVLMNTEAFF. The CDR3 region has the DNA TGTGCCAGCTCACCAATGGGACAGGGGGTCCTCATGAACACTGAAGCTTTCTTT. Variable domain in full (rest from reference TRBV18 and TRBJ1-1): NAGVMQNPRHLVRRRGQEARLRCSPMKGHSHVYWYRQLPEEGLKFMVYLQKENIIDESGMPKERFSAEFPKEGPSILRIQQVVRGDSAAYFCASSPMGQGVLMNTEAFFGQGTRLTVV.

The V call is TRBV7-9, the J call TRBJ2-5; D remains ambiguous. V was cut by 0 bases and J by 2 bases, with 7 bases left in between. Germline V gives CDR1 SEHNR, CDR2 FQNEAQ (reference sequence). The CDR3 totals 14 residues. As DNA, the CDR3 is TGTGCCAGCAGCTTAGCCTTCCCGCAAGAGACCCAGTACTTC. Protein sequence: CASSLAFPQETQYF.

This chain joins TRBV3-1 (or the pseudogene TRBV3-2) and TRBJ1-4, with 10 bases identical to TRBD1. Per the germline V gene, CDR1 is LGHDT and CDR2 is YNNKEL (reference sequence). V was pared by 4 bases and J by 8 bases, with 4 bases of the junction left unmatched. This CDR3 region has 14 residues. The CDR3 DNA sequence: TGTGCCAGCAGCCCGGACAGGGGGTGGGAAAAACTGTTTTTT. Its protein product is CASSPDRGWEKLFF.

The chain recombines TRBV7-2 with TRBJ1-2; 9 bases map to TRBD1. CDR1 is SGHTA, CDR2 FQGNSA, per germline. Trimming took 4 bases from V and 8 from J; bases not matched to a gene: 5. This CDR3 has 13 residues. CDR3 loop: CASSYRTGDGYTF. CDR3 coding DNA: TGTGCCAGCAGCTACCGGACAGGGGACGGCTACACCTTC.

V usage is TRBV25-1 and J usage is TRBJ2-3; 9 nucleotides match TRBD2. Per the germline V gene, CDR1 is MGHDK and CDR2 is SYGVNS. CDR3 length: 15 residues. J gave up 4 bases and V 3 bases, and 5 bases lay outside the gene matches. Written as DNA, the CDR3 is TGTGCCAGCAGTGACGTAGTAGCGGGGGCAGATACGCAGTATTTT. Its translation is CASSDVVAGADTQYF.

The V gene is TRBV11-2, the J gene TRBJ1-1; D may be TRBD1 (6 bases). Germline CDR1 reads SGHAT; CDR2 reads FQNNGV. This CDR3 spans 14 amino acids. V lost 3 bases to trimming and J lost 6 bases, with 14 bases between them. The CDR3 nucleotides read TGTGCCAGCAGCTTCACAGGGTCTGTTGCTGAAGCTTTCTTT. Protein: CASSFTGSVAEAFF.

The rearrangement uses TRBV19 and TRBJ2-7, with TRBD1 identical over 10 bases. V gave up 6 bases and J gave up 1 base; unmatched junction bases: 3. The CDR3 has 14 residues. From germline, CDR1 is LNHDA and CDR2 SQIVND (reference sequence). This chain's CDR3 is CASSWDRGSYEQYF. The CDR3 DNA reads as TGTGCCAGTAGCTGGGACAGGGGTTCCTACGAGCAGTACTTC.

This clone came up a few times. The chain employs TRBV28 and TRBJ1-1, with 8 nucleotides matching TRBD1. CDR3 size: 14 residues. The V segment lost 7 bases and the J segment 1 base; nucleotides outside the gene matches: 5. The germline CDR1 and CDR2 sequences are MDHEN and SYDVKM. The DNA of the CDR3 is TGTGCCAGCACTAAACAGGGGGGGAACACTGAAGCTTTCTTT. Its protein is CASTKQGGNTEAFF. The variable domain in full, completed from reference TRBV28 and TRBJ1-1, reads DVKVTQSSRYLVKRTGEKVFLECVQDMDHENMFWYRQDPGLGLRLIYFSYDVKMKEKGDIPEGYSVSREKKERFSLILESASTNQTSMYLCASTKQGGNTEAFFGQGTRLTVV.

The V and J genes are TRBV3-1 (or the pseudogene TRBV3-2) and TRBJ2-3; 9 positions match TRBD1. J gave up 1 base and V 2 bases, and 4 bases lay outside the gene matches. The CDR3 sequence is 16 residues long. The germline V gene has CDR1 LGHDT and CDR2 YNNKEL (reference sequence). As DNA, the CDR3 is TGTGCCAGCAGCCAACGAACAGGGGGCGGCACAGATACGCAGTATTTT. It encodes CASSQRTGGGTDTQYF.

This chain connects TRBV18 to TRBJ1-1; perhaps TRBD1 as D (5 bases). The ends were cut back, 5 bases at V and 1 base at J, with 8 bases in the middle. Germline-derived CDR1 and CDR2 are KGHSH and LQKENI. The CDR3 runs to 13 residues. CDR3: CASSKDTNTEAFF. The CDR3 nucleotides are TGTGCCAGCTCAAAGGACACGAACACTGAAGCTTTCTTT.

V is TRBV3-1 (or the pseudogene TRBV3-2) and J is TRBJ2-1, with no clear D. Germline CDR1 reads LGHDT; CDR2 reads YNNKEL (reference sequence). The length of the CDR3 is 12 residues. V dropped 1 base and J dropped 5 bases, with 3 bases sitting between them. CDR3 residues: CASSQADNEQFF. CDR3 nucleotides: TGTGCCAGCAGCCAAGCGGACAATGAGCAGTTCTTC.